A selection of T cell receptor beta chains follows, all from one sample in a study of blood T cell repertoires in COVID-19. Repertoires were generated with immunoSEQ multiplex PCR, while TCRdb's copy carries only in-frame clones and drops some. The sample contains some 49,000 clones, about 86% of which appear only once. Sample: peripheral blood. The receptors stem from a woman aged 80 or over with COVID-19, enrolled during active disease. The CDR3 runs from the conserved cysteine through the conserved F or W. The D gene is left open where the match is weak. Only part of the rows carry a size: once, few, many, or a class if the clone is expanded.

abundance: -
v_gene: TRBV10-3
d_gene: -
j_gene: TRBJ2-7
CDR3aa: CAISDPPEGEGSYEQYF
CDR3nt: TGTGCCATCAGTGACCCCCCCGAAGGGGAAGGCTCCTACGAGCAGTACTTC

abundance: -
v_gene: TRBV4-2
d_gene: -
j_gene: TRBJ1-3
CDR3aa: CASSQDETGTGNTIYF
CDR3nt: TGTGCCAGCAGCCAAGATGAGACGGGGACTGGAAACACCATATATTTT

abundance: once
v_gene: TRBV27
d_gene: -
j_gene: TRBJ1-5
CDR3aa: CASSPNRVNQPQHF
CDR3nt: TGTGCCAGCAGTCCCAACAGGGTCAATCAGCCCCAGCATTTT

abundance: -
v_gene: TRBV7-3
d_gene: TRBD1
j_gene: TRBJ2-2
CDR3aa: CASSLTTRTGGNTGELFF
CDR3nt: TGTGCCAGCAGCTTAACTACGAGGACAGGAGGGAACACCGGGGAGCTGTTTTTT

abundance: -
v_gene: TRBV27
d_gene: TRBD1
j_gene: TRBJ2-3
CDR3aa: CASRWTGISDTQYF
CDR3nt: TGTGCCAGCAGATGGACAGGGATATCAGATACGCAGTATTTT

abundance: -
v_gene: TRBV30
d_gene: -
j_gene: TRBJ2-2
CDR3aa: CAWSVKSARDTGELFF
CDR3nt: TGTGCCTGGAGTGTGAAAAGCGCCCGGGACACCGGGGAGCTGTTTTTT

abundance: -
v_gene: TRBV7-3
d_gene: -
j_gene: TRBJ2-7
CDR3aa: CASEQGASEQYF
CDR3nt: TGTGCCAGCGAGCAAGGGGCCAGCGAGCAGTACTTC

abundance: -
v_gene: TRBV3-1/TRBV3-2
d_gene: TRBD1
j_gene: TRBJ1-5
CDR3aa: CASSRGQVNQPQHF
CDR3nt: TGTGCCAGCAGCCGAGGACAGGTCAATCAGCCCCAGCATTTT

abundance: -
v_gene: TRBV9
d_gene: TRBD1
j_gene: TRBJ1-6
CDR3aa: CASSDRDRGNSPLHF
CDR3nt: TGTGCCAGCAGCGACCGGGACAGGGGAAATTCACCCCTCCACTTT

abundance: -
v_gene: TRBV5-1
d_gene: TRBD2
j_gene: TRBJ2-2
CDR3aa: CASSLGLAGGGNTGELFF
CDR3nt: TGCGCCAGCAGCTTAGGACTAGCGGGAGGAGGTAACACCGGGGAGCTGTTTTTT

abundance: -
v_gene: TRBV2
d_gene: -
j_gene: TRBJ1-4
CDR3aa: CASSAGGFNEKLFF
CDR3nt: TGTGCCAGCAGTGCGGGGGGATTTAATGAAAAACTGTTTTTT

abundance: -
v_gene: TRBV19
d_gene: -
j_gene: TRBJ2-6
CDR3aa: CASSIGRGAGANVLTF
CDR3nt: TGTGCCAGTAGTATAGGCAGGGGGGCTGGGGCCAACGTCCTGACTTTC

abundance: -
v_gene: TRBV15
d_gene: -
j_gene: TRBJ2-7
CDR3aa: CATSRDDYRLDEQYF
CDR3nt: TGTGCCACCAGCAGAGACGACTATCGGTTGGACGAGCAGTACTTC

abundance: -
v_gene: TRBV6-5
d_gene: -
j_gene: TRBJ2-7
CDR3aa: CASAGWGRNEQYF
CDR3nt: TGTGCCAGCGCAGGGTGGGGGCGCAACGAGCAGTACTTC

abundance: -
v_gene: TRBV24-1
d_gene: -
j_gene: TRBJ2-1
CDR3aa: CATSDFPTFDEQFF
CDR3nt: TGTGCCACCAGTGATTTCCCTACCTTCGATGAGCAGTTCTTC

abundance: -
v_gene: TRBV19
d_gene: -
j_gene: TRBJ1-3
CDR3aa: CASTEDPIGNTIYF
CDR3nt: TGTGCCAGTACGGAGGACCCCATTGGAAACACCATATATTTT

abundance: many
v_gene: TRBV18
d_gene: -
j_gene: TRBJ2-7
CDR3aa: CASSLGQSRSYEQYF
CDR3nt: TGTGCCAGCTCACTAGGACAGAGCAGGTCCTACGAGCAGTACTTC

abundance: -
v_gene: TRBV14
d_gene: -
j_gene: TRBJ2-1
CDR3aa: CASSQGFRGNEQFF
CDR3nt: TGTGCCAGCAGCCAAGGGTTTAGAGGCAATGAGCAGTTCTTC

abundance: once
v_gene: TRBV7-8
d_gene: TRBD2
j_gene: TRBJ2-3
CDR3aa: CASIAGGGDTQYF
CDR3nt: TGTGCCAGCATAGCGGGAGGAGGAGATACGCAGTATTTT

abundance: -
v_gene: TRBV7-9
d_gene: TRBD1
j_gene: TRBJ2-1
CDR3aa: CASSSRQGADNEQFF
CDR3nt: TGTGCCAGCAGCTCGCGACAGGGGGCTGACAATGAGCAGTTCTTC

abundance: -
v_gene: TRBV19
d_gene: -
j_gene: TRBJ1-5
CDR3aa: CASSGNRFPSQPQHF
CDR3nt: TGTGCCAGTAGTGGGAACAGGTTTCCCAGTCAGCCCCAGCATTTT

abundance: -
v_gene: TRBV18
d_gene: TRBD2
j_gene: TRBJ2-3
CDR3aa: CASVGLAHSTDTQYF
CDR3nt: TGTGCCAGCGTTGGACTAGCGCATAGCACAGATACGCAGTATTTT

abundance: -
v_gene: TRBV7-2
d_gene: TRBD2
j_gene: TRBJ2-5
CDR3aa: CASSPRPSGTQETQYF
CDR3nt: TGTGCCAGCAGCCCCCGTCCTAGCGGGACCCAAGAGACCCAGTACTTC